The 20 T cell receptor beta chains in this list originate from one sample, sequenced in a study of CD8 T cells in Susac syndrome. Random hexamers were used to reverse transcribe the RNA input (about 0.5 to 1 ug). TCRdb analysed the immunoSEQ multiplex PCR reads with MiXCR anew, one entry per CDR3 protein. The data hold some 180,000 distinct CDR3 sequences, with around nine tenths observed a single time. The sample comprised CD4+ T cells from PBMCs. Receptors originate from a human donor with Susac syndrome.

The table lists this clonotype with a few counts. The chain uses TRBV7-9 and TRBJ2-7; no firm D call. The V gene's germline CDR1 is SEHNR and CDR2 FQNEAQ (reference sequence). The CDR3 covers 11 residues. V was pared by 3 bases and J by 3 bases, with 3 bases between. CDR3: CASSLDYEQYF. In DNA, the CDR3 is TGTGCCAGCAGCTTGGACTACGAGCAGTACTTC.

This CDR3 is CASSRGPAPDTQYF. The CDR3 DNA follows: TGTGCCAGCAGCCGGGGGCCGGCGCCGGATACGCAGTATTTT. V and J are TRBV7-3 and TRBJ2-3; D possibly matches TRBD1 or TRBD2 (6 bases each). Germline assignment: CDR1 SGHTA and CDR2 FQGTGA. The CDR3 loop spans 14 amino acids. Trimming stripped 5 bases from V and 6 bases from J, with 15 bases between.

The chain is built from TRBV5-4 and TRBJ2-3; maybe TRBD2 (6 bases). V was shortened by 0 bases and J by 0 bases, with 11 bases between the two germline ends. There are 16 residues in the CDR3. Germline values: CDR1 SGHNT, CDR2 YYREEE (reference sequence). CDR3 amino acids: CASSLEWGTSTDTQYF. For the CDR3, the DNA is TGTGCCAGCAGCTTGGAATGGGGGACTAGCACAGATACGCAGTATTTT.

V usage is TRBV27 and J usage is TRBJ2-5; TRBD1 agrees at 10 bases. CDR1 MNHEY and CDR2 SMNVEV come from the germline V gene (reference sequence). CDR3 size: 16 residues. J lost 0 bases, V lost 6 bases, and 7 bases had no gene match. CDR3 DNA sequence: TGTGCCAGCAGCTGGTCCGGGACAGGGGACCAAGAGACCCAGTACTTC. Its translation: CASSWSGTGDQETQYF.

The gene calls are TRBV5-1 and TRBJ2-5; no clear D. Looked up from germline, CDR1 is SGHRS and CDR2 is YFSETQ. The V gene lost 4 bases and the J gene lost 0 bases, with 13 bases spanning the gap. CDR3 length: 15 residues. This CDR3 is CASSPNPGNQETQYF. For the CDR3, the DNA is TGCGCCAGCAGCCCAAATCCAGGAAACCAAGAGACCCAGTACTTC. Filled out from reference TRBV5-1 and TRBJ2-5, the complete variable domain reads KAGVTQTPRYLIKTRGQQVTLSCSPISGHRSVSWYQQTPGQGLQFLFEYFSETQRNKGNFPGRFSGRQFSNSRSEMNVSTLELGDSALYLCASSPNPGNQETQYFGPGTRLLVL.

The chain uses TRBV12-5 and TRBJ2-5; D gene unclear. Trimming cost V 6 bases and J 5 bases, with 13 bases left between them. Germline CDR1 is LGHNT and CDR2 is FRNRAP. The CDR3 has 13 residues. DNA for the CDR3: TGTGCTAGTGGCCTCGACCTCGGGGAGACCCAGTACTTC. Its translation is CASGLDLGETQYF.

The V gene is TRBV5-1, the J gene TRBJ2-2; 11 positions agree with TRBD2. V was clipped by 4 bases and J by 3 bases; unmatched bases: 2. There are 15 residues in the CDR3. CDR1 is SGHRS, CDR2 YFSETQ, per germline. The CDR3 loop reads CASSISGRDTGELFF. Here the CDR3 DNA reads TGCGCCAGCAGCATTAGCGGGAGGGACACCGGGGAGCTGTTTTTT.

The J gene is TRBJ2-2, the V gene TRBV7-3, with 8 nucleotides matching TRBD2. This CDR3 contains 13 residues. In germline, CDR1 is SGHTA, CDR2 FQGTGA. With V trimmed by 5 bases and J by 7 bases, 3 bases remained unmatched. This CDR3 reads CASSPREGGELFF. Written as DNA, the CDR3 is TGTGCCAGCAGCCCTCGGGAGGGCGGGGAGCTGTTTTTT.

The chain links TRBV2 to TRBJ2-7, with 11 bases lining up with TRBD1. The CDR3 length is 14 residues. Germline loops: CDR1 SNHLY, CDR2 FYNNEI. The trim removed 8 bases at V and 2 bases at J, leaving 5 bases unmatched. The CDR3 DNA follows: TGTGCCAGCCGGGGACAGGGGGGGGCCTACGAGCAGTACTTC. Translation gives CASRGQGGAYEQYF.

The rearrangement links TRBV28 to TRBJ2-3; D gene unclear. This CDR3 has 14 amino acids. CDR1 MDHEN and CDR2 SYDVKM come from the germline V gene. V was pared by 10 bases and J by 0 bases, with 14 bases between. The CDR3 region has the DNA TGTGCCATCGGGCCCGGTGCTAGCACAGATACGCAGTATTTT. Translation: CAIGPGASTDTQYF.

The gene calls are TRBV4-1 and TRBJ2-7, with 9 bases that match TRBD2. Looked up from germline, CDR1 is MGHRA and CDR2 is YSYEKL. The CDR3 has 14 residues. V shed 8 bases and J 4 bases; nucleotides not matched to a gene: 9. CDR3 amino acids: CASGAGGLSYEQYF. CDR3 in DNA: TGCGCCAGCGGCGCGGGGGGGCTGAGTTACGAGCAGTACTTC.

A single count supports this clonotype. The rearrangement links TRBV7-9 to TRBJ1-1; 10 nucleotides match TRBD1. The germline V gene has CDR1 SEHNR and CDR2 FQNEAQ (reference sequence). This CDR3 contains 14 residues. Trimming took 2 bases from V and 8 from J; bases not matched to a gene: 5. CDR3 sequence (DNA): TGTGCCAGCAGCTTACACGGGACAGGGGAAGAAGCTTTCTTT. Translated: CASSLHGTGEEAFF.

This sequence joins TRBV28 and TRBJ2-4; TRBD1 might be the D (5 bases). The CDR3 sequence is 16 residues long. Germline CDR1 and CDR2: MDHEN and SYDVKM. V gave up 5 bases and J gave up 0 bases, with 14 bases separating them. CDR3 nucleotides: TGTGCCAGCAGTCTCCAGGGCCTACTAGCCAAAAACATTCAGTACTTC. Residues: CASSLQGLLAKNIQYF.

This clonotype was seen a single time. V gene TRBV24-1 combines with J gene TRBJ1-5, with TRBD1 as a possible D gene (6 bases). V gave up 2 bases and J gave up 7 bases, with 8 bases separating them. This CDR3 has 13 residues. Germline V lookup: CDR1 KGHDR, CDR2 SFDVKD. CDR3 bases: TGTGCCACCAGTGATTACACAGGGCAGCCCCAGCATTTT. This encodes CATSDYTGQPQHF.

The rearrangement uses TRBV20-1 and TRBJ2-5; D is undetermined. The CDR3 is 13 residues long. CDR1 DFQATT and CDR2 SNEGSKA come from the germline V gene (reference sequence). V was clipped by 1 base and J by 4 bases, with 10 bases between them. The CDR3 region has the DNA TGCAGTGCTAGAGGCCCGGGCACAGAGACCCAGTACTTC. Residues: CSARGPGTETQYF.

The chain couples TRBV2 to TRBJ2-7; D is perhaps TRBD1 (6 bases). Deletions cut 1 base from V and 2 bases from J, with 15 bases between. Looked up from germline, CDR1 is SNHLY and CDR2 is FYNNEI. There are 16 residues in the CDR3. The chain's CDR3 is CASSEVLRTATYEQYF. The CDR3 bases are TGTGCCAGCAGTGAAGTTCTTAGGACAGCAACCTACGAGCAGTACTTC.

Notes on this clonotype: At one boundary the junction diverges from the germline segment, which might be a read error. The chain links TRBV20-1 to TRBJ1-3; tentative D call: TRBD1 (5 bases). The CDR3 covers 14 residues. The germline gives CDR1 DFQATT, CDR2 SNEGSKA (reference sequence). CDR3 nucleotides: TGCAGTGCTGTCGACAGTTACTCTGAAAACACCATATATTTT. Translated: CSAVDSYSENTIYF.

The CDR3 is CSAPDSLKNTYTQYF. In nucleotides, the CDR3 is TGCAGTGCCCCGGACAGCCTTAAAAACACGTATACGCAGTATTTT. The genes are TRBV20-1 and TRBJ2-3, with D possibly matching TRBD1 (6 bases). Germline V gene sequence: CDR1 DFQATT, CDR2 SNEGSKA (reference sequence). Between the trimmed V and J ends, which lost 6 bases and 7 bases, there was a span of 23 bases. The CDR3 consists of 15 residues.

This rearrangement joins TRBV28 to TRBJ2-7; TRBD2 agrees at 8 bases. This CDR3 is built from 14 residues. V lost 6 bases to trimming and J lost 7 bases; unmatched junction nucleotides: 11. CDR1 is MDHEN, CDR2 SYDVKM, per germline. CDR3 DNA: TGTGCCAGCAGATTAGCGGGATCCCCTATAGAGCAGTACTTC. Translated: CASRLAGSPIEQYF.

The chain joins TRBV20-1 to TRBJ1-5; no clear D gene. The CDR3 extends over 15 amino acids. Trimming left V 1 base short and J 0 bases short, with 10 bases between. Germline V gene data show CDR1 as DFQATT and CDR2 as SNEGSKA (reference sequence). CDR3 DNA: TGCAGTGCTAGAGCCGCCCGGTATAGCAATCAGCCCCAGCATTTT. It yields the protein CSARAARYSNQPQHF.